This record looks at one T cell receptor beta chain sequence and its context. Its antigen is still unknown. Sequencing used immunoSEQ multiplex PCR; TCRdb keeps in-frame clones, though not all of them. This repertoire shows over 45,000 clones, approximately 65% found once; its top ten account for approximately 5%. The sample is drawn from a study of vaccination effects on CD4 cells after COVID-19. About the research overall: Antigen-specific CD4+ T cells were first expanded with viral peptide pools by the ViraFEST assay and only then sequenced. Every participant took two doses of the BNT162b2 or mRNA-1273 vaccine.

The CDR3 loop spans 13 amino acids. Per germline, CDR1 SGHRS and CDR2 YFSETQ. The germline V and J ends were trimmed by 4 bases and 2 bases, with 10 bases remaining between them. Isolating CD4+ T cells followed more than eight days of culture. Study results and limitations: Among infection- and vaccine-induced clones, marked clonal contraction occurred late after vaccination. In the study, convalescent patients were few, and early post-infection timepoints were absent.

The chain recombines TRBV5-1 with TRBJ2-7; no clear D gene. This TCR was recovered from a human donor who received a COVID-19 vaccine. Sequenced material: CD4+ T cells from PBMCs cultured without peptide, taken before COVID-19 vaccination. The CDR3 here is CASSPGWAYEQYF. For the CDR3, the DNA is TGCGCCAGCAGCCCCGGATGGGCCTACGAGCAGTACTTC.